This T cell receptor (beta chain) was observed in a study of cytomegalovirus exposure and HLA in healthy donors. Whole-study context: Most genotyped donors, 81% of about 400, had Caucasian-associated genetic ancestry.

V was shortened by 6 bases and J by 3 bases, with 21 bases between the two germline ends. The germline V gene has CDR1 WSHSY and CDR2 SAAADI. The CDR3 has 17 amino acids. Amplification used 60 Vbeta primers and 13 Jbeta primers. Sequenced by immunoSEQ multiplex PCR; TCRdb stores in-frame clones only, minus some. The table has roughly 190,000 clones, about 79% seen once; the top ten hold under 3%. The sequenced sample consisted of PBMCs. The clonotype comes from a woman between 50 and 59 years old in good health and CMV-seronegative. The chain recombines TRBV10-2 with TRBJ1-5; TRBD1 is a possible D gene (6 bases). The CDR3 DNA sequence: TGCGCCAGCAGAGATGAGCGGGGGTTGGGACACAATCAGCCCCAGCATTTT. Translation gives CASRDERGLGHNQPQHF.